The 7 T cell receptor beta chains presented below share a single source sample, sequenced in a study of OX40 agonist ivuxolimab in advanced cancers. Only in-frame clones appear in the TCRdb table, and some are missing; sequencing was by immunoSEQ multiplex PCR. The sample records about 150,000 clones, under 95% being singletons. The sample in question was CD4+ or CD8+ T cells sorted from blood, obtained in a trial of the OX40 agonist ivuxolimab. The receptors derive from an adult with an advanced solid tumor such as melanoma, head and neck, liver or kidney cancer.

This sequence joins TRBV28 and TRBJ2-3; TRBD2 matches at 7 bases. From germline, CDR1 is MDHEN and CDR2 SYDVKM. The V segment lost 4 bases and the J segment 7 bases; nucleotides outside the gene matches: 2. This CDR3 comprises 12 residues. The CDR3 nucleotides read TGTGCCAGCAGTTCGACTAGCAATACGCAGTATTTT. Protein sequence: CASSSTSNTQYF.

The chain employs TRBV7-2 and TRBJ2-1; D not resolved. V was pared by 4 bases and J by 9 bases, with 19 bases between. Germline V CDR1 and CDR2: SGHTA, FQGNSA. The CDR3 covers 15 residues. Here the CDR3 reads CASSSYQAQSGEQFF. DNA for the CDR3: TGTGCCAGCAGCTCCTACCAAGCGCAGTCCGGTGAGCAGTTCTTC.

The V call is TRBV4-1, the J call TRBJ1-2, with 10 bases fitting TRBD1. V lost 1 base and J lost 7; bases outside the gene matches: 6. The CDR3 contains 15 residues. Germline V CDR1 and CDR2: MGHRA, YSYEKL. The CDR3 spells CASSQAGTGVAGYTF. DNA of the CDR3: TGCGCCAGCAGCCAAGCCGGGACAGGGGTGGCTGGCTACACCTTC.

The CDR3 DNA reads as TGCGCCAGCAGTCAATCCAGGCAGGGGGCGGGTGAGACCCAGTACTTC. Protein product: CASSQSRQGAGETQYF. The chain combines TRBV23-1 with TRBJ2-5; 8 nucleotides agree with TRBD1. TRBV23-1 is noted as an ORF with a role that remains uncertain. V trimming: 0 bases; J trimming: 5 bases; junction bases outside the gene matches: 8. The CDR3 length is 16 residues.

The V gene is TRBV23-1, the J gene TRBJ1-6, with 7 bases that match TRBD1. TRBV23-1 is annotated as an ORF whose role is uncertain. The junction had 13 bases not matched to a gene; V was cut back by 6 bases and J by 5 bases. There are 17 residues in the CDR3. The CDR3 reads CASSPRDRALDNSPLHF. The CDR3 region has the DNA TGCGCCAGCAGCCCCCGAGACAGGGCCCTTGATAATTCACCCCTCCACTTT.

The rearrangement links TRBV15 to TRBJ2-7, with 9 bases lining up with TRBD1. V shed 2 bases and J 5 bases; nucleotides not matched to a gene: 7. Per the germline V gene, CDR1 is LNHNV and CDR2 is YYDKDF (reference sequence). This CDR3 region has 15 residues. As DNA, the CDR3 is TGTGCCACCAGCAGAAACACAGGGGGCTTCGACGAGCAGTACTTC. Its translation: CATSRNTGGFDEQYF.

The V and J genes are TRBV29-1 and TRBJ1-4; no clear D. From germline, CDR1 is SQVTM and CDR2 ANQGSEA. Trimming took off 5 bases at V and 5 bases at J, with 12 bases between the two ends. The CDR3 is made up of 13 amino acids. The CDR3 is CSVLDGVNEKLFF. Written as DNA, the CDR3 is TGCAGCGTTCTGGACGGGGTCAATGAAAAACTGTTTTTT.